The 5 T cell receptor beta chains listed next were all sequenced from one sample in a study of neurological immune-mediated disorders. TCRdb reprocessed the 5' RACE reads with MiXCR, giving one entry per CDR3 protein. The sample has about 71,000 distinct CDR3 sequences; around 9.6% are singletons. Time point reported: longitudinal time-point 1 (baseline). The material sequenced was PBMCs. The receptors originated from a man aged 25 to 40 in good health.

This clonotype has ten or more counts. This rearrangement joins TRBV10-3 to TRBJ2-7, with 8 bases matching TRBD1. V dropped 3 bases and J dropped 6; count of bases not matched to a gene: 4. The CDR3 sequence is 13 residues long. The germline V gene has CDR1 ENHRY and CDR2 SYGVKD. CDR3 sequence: CAISDPDRAEQYF. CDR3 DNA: TGTGCCATCAGTGACCCGGACAGGGCCGAGCAGTACTTC.

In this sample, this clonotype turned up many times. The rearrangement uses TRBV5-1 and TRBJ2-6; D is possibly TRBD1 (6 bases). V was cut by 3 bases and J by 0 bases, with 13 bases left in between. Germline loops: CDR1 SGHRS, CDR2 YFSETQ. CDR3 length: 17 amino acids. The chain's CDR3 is CASSSGQIGSGANVLTF. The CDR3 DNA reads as TGCGCCAGCAGCTCTGGACAGATCGGCTCTGGGGCCAACGTCCTGACTTTC. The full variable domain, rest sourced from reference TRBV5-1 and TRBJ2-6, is KAGVTQTPRYLIKTRGQQVTLSCSPISGHRSVSWYQQTPGQGLQFLFEYFSETQRNKGNFPGRFSGRQFSNSRSEMNVSTLELGDSALYLCASSSGQIGSGANVLTFGAGSRLTVL.

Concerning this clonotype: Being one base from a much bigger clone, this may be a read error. DNA of the CDR3: TGTGCCAACAGCTTACTAGCGGGAGATTATGGCAATGAGCAGTTCTTC. It translates to CANSLLAGDYGNEQFF. The V gene is TRBV5-6, the J gene TRBJ2-1; TRBD2 matches at 11 bases. This CDR3 contains 16 residues. Germline V gene sequence: CDR1 SGHDT, CDR2 YYEEEE. Full variable domain (remainder filled in from reference TRBV5-6 and TRBJ2-1): DAGVTQSPTHLIKTRGQQVTLRCSPKSGHDTVSWYQQALGQGPQFIFQYYEEEERQRGNFPDRFSGHQFPNYSSELNVNALLLGDSALYLCANSLLAGDYGNEQFFGPGTRLTVL.

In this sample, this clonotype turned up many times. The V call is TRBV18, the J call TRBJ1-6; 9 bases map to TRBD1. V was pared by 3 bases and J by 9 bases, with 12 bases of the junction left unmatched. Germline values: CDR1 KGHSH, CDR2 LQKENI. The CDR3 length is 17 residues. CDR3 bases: TGTGCCAGCTCACCGACCCAGGGACAGGGCACAAGTTCACCCCTCCACTTT. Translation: CASSPTQGQGTSSPLHF.

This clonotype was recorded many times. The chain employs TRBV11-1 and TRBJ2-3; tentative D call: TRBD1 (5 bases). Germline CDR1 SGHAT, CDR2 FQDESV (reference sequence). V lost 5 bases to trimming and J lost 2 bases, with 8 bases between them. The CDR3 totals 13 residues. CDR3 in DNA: TGTGCCAGCAGCCCAGGGATCACAGATACGCAGTATTTT. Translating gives CASSPGITDTQYF.